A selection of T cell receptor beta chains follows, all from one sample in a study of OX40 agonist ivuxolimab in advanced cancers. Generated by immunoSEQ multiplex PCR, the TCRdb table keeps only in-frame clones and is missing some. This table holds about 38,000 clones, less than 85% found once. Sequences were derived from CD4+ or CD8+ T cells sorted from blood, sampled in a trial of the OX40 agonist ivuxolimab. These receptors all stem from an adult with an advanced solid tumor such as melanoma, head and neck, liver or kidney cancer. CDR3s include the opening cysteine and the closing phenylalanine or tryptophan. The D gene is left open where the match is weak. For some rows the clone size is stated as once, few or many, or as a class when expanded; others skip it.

CDR3nt: TGCGCCAGCAGTGAGGCGGGACACAACACAGATACGCAGTATTTT; CDR3aa: CASSEAGHNTDTQYF; j_gene: TRBJ2-3; d_gene: .; v_gene: TRBV10-2; abundance: .
CDR3nt: TGTGCCAGCAGCTTAAACGGGAACGAGGCAGATACGCAGTATTTT; CDR3aa: CASSLNGNEADTQYF; j_gene: TRBJ2-3; d_gene: .; v_gene: TRBV7-9; abundance: .
CDR3nt: TGCGCCAGCAGCTTGACATTTTCCTACGAGCAGTACTTC; CDR3aa: CASSLTFSYEQYF; j_gene: TRBJ2-7; d_gene: .; v_gene: TRBV5-1; abundance: .
CDR3nt: TGTGCCAGTAGTATAGGCCGACTACCAAGTCATGGCTACACCTTC; CDR3aa: CASSIGRLPSHGYTF; j_gene: TRBJ1-2; d_gene: .; v_gene: TRBV19; abundance: .
CDR3nt: TGTGCCAGCACCGGGACTAGCGGGAGTCGAGAGCAGTTCTTC; CDR3aa: CASTGTSGSREQFF; j_gene: TRBJ2-1; d_gene: TRBD2; v_gene: TRBV6-4; abundance: once
CDR3nt: TGCGCCAGCAGCCACTACAGGGGAGAGGCTTTCTTT; CDR3aa: CASSHYRGEAFF; j_gene: TRBJ1-1; d_gene: TRBD1; v_gene: TRBV4-3; abundance: .
CDR3nt: TGTGCCAGCAGTGACCCCAAGTCAGGGGAGCGCTCCTACGAGCAGTACTTC; CDR3aa: CASSDPKSGERSYEQYF; j_gene: TRBJ2-7; d_gene: .; v_gene: TRBV6-4; abundance: once
CDR3nt: TGCGCCAGCCGAACCTACAGCATGAACACTGAAGCTTTCTTT; CDR3aa: CASRTYSMNTEAFF; j_gene: TRBJ1-1; d_gene: .; v_gene: TRBV4-1; abundance: .
CDR3nt: TGTGCCAGCAGTTTAGAGGCGGGAGTGGACACCGGGGAGCTGTTTTTT; CDR3aa: CASSLEAGVDTGELFF; j_gene: TRBJ2-2; d_gene: TRBD2; v_gene: TRBV27; abundance: medium-sized
CDR3nt: TGCGCCAGCAGCCAAGATCTTTTCGGTCTAGCGTCGAACACCGGGGAGCTGTTTTTT; CDR3aa: CASSQDLFGLASNTGELFF; j_gene: TRBJ2-2; d_gene: .; v_gene: TRBV4-1; abundance: .
CDR3nt: TGTGCCAGCAGCTTAGCGCACGGGTTCAATGAGCAGTTCTTC; CDR3aa: CASSLAHGFNEQFF; j_gene: TRBJ2-1; d_gene: .; v_gene: TRBV7-2; abundance: .
CDR3nt: TGTGCCAGCAGTGGGACTAGCGTTTCCGAGACCCAGTACTTC; CDR3aa: CASSGTSVSETQYF; j_gene: TRBJ2-5; d_gene: TRBD2; v_gene: TRBV9; abundance: .
CDR3nt: TGTGCCAGCAGTTACTTGGCGGACACCGGGGAGCTGTTTTTT; CDR3aa: CASSYLADTGELFF; j_gene: TRBJ2-2; d_gene: .; v_gene: TRBV6-5; abundance: .
CDR3nt: TGTGCCAGCAGCAAGAGGACAGGGGGGGACTACGAGCAGTACTTC; CDR3aa: CASSKRTGGDYEQYF; j_gene: TRBJ2-7; d_gene: TRBD1; v_gene: TRBV5-4; abundance: .
CDR3nt: TGTGCCAGCAGTGAGCCGGGACTAGCGGGAAGCTACGAGCAGTACTTC; CDR3aa: CASSEPGLAGSYEQYF; j_gene: TRBJ2-7; d_gene: TRBD2; v_gene: TRBV25-1; abundance: .
CDR3nt: TGTGCCTGGAGTGACCATCAGGGGGCTAGCACAGATACGCAGTATTTT; CDR3aa: CAWSDHQGASTDTQYF; j_gene: TRBJ2-3; d_gene: TRBD1; v_gene: TRBV30; abundance: .
CDR3nt: TGCGCCAGCAGCTTGGCACAGGCCGCCGACGAGCAGTACTTC; CDR3aa: CASSLAQAADEQYF; j_gene: TRBJ2-7; d_gene: .; v_gene: TRBV5-1; abundance: .
CDR3nt: TGTGCCAGCAGTGACCCAGAACCGGTATCCGGCTACACCTTC; CDR3aa: CASSDPEPVSGYTF; j_gene: TRBJ1-2; d_gene: .; v_gene: TRBV25-1; abundance: .
CDR3nt: TGTGCCATCAGTCCCTTCGATCTTGGGGGGGCGAGGGACTATAATTCACCCCTCCACTTT; CDR3aa: CAISPFDLGGARDYNSPLHF; j_gene: TRBJ1-6; d_gene: .; v_gene: TRBV10-3; abundance: .
CDR3nt: TGTGCTAGTGCCCCCCTTCCTAGGAATGAGCAGTTCTTC; CDR3aa: CASAPLPRNEQFF; j_gene: TRBJ2-1; d_gene: .; v_gene: TRBV12-5; abundance: .
CDR3nt: TGTGCCAGCAGCTCCCCTAGCGGGCTCTCCTACAATGAGCAGTTCTTC; CDR3aa: CASSSPSGLSYNEQFF; j_gene: TRBJ2-1; d_gene: TRBD2; v_gene: TRBV7-9; abundance: once
CDR3nt: TGTGCCAGTAGTATAGAGCGGGGGAATAAAGAGACCCAGTACTTC; CDR3aa: CASSIERGNKETQYF; j_gene: TRBJ2-5; d_gene: TRBD2; v_gene: TRBV19; abundance: .
CDR3nt: TGTGCCAGCAGCCAAGGGGGGCTCGATGGCTATGGCTACACCTTC; CDR3aa: CASSQGGLDGYGYTF; j_gene: TRBJ1-2; d_gene: .; v_gene: TRBV14; abundance: .
CDR3nt: TGTGCCAGCAGAGGACAGGGGAACACTGAAGCTTTCTTT; CDR3aa: CASRGQGNTEAFF; j_gene: TRBJ1-1; d_gene: TRBD1; v_gene: TRBV25-1; abundance: .
CDR3nt: TGTGCCAGTAGTCTAGACGCTTTCTACGAGCAGTACTTC; CDR3aa: CASSLDAFYEQYF; j_gene: TRBJ2-7; d_gene: .; v_gene: TRBV19; abundance: .
CDR3nt: TGTGCCAGCAGTGAATTTTTAAGGCAGTTCTTC; CDR3aa: CASSEFLRQFF; j_gene: TRBJ2-1; d_gene: .; v_gene: TRBV6-1; abundance: .
CDR3nt: TGTGCCAGCAGTTCACTTACTCGATCGAGCGAAGAGACCCAGTACTTC; CDR3aa: CASSSLTRSSEETQYF; j_gene: TRBJ2-5; d_gene: .; v_gene: TRBV11-2; abundance: .
CDR3nt: TGCGCCAGCAGCTTGGTGGGCGGGAGGGCCTTCTACGAGCAGTACTTC; CDR3aa: CASSLVGGRAFYEQYF; j_gene: TRBJ2-7; d_gene: TRBD2; v_gene: TRBV5-1; abundance: .
CDR3nt: TGTGCCAGTAGTATGAGGGACAACAGAAACACCATATATTTT; CDR3aa: CASSMRDNRNTIYF; j_gene: TRBJ1-3; d_gene: .; v_gene: TRBV19; abundance: .
CDR3nt: TGCAGTGCGTGGACAGGGGTCGAGCAGTACTTC; CDR3aa: CSAWTGVEQYF; j_gene: TRBJ2-7; d_gene: TRBD1; v_gene: TRBV20-1; abundance: .
CDR3nt: TGTGCCAGCACTCGACAGGGGGTTCCCTACGAGCAGTACTTC; CDR3aa: CASTRQGVPYEQYF; j_gene: TRBJ2-7; d_gene: TRBD1; v_gene: TRBV6-5; abundance: .
CDR3nt: TGCGCCAGCAGTGAAGGCCTCATAAATACGCAGTATTTT; CDR3aa: CASSEGLINTQYF; j_gene: TRBJ2-3; d_gene: .; v_gene: TRBV10-1; abundance: once
CDR3nt: TGTGCCAGCAGCCCCTTGGTGTCTAGCGGGAGCGATGAGCAGTTCTTC; CDR3aa: CASSPLVSSGSDEQFF; j_gene: TRBJ2-1; d_gene: TRBD2; v_gene: TRBV5-6; abundance: .
CDR3nt: TGCGCCAGCAGCCTGACTAGCAGCCAAGAGACCCAGTACTTC; CDR3aa: CASSLTSSQETQYF; j_gene: TRBJ2-5; d_gene: TRBD2; v_gene: TRBV4-1; abundance: once
CDR3nt: TGTGCCAGCAGCGTAGTGGTCTCGACCCACTATGGCTACACCTTC; CDR3aa: CASSVVVSTHYGYTF; j_gene: TRBJ1-2; d_gene: .; v_gene: TRBV9; abundance: once
CDR3nt: TGTGCCAGCAGTTTATCGCCCCCGAGCTCCTACGAGCAGTACTTC; CDR3aa: CASSLSPPSSYEQYF; j_gene: TRBJ2-7; d_gene: .; v_gene: TRBV27; abundance: .
CDR3nt: TGTGCCAGCATGGACAGCCTACTTTCCATATATTTT; CDR3aa: CASMDSLLSIYF; j_gene: TRBJ1-3; d_gene: .; v_gene: TRBV6-1; abundance: .
CDR3nt: TGTGCCACCAGCAGAGATGACAGGGGGCGAAAAGAGACCCAGTACTTC; CDR3aa: CATSRDDRGRKETQYF; j_gene: TRBJ2-5; d_gene: TRBD1; v_gene: TRBV15; abundance: .
CDR3nt: TGTGCCAGCAGCTTAGGTCTAGCGTCCAATGAGCAGTTCTTC; CDR3aa: CASSLGLASNEQFF; j_gene: TRBJ2-1; d_gene: .; v_gene: TRBV7-9; abundance: .
CDR3nt: TGCGCCAGCAGCCAACAGACAGGGAACTATGGCTACACCTTC; CDR3aa: CASSQQTGNYGYTF; j_gene: TRBJ1-2; d_gene: TRBD1; v_gene: TRBV4-3; abundance: .
CDR3nt: TGTGCCAGCTCAGCCAATCAGGGGTTGAATTCACCCCTCCACTTT; CDR3aa: CASSANQGLNSPLHF; j_gene: TRBJ1-6; d_gene: .; v_gene: TRBV18; abundance: .
CDR3nt: TGTGCCATGGAGGGGGGACTGAAAGAGACCCAGTACTTC; CDR3aa: CAMEGGLKETQYF; j_gene: TRBJ2-5; d_gene: .; v_gene: TRBV6-7; abundance: .
CDR3nt: TGTGCCAGTAGTACGGGACAGGAGTACAATGAGCAGTTCTTC; CDR3aa: CASSTGQEYNEQFF; j_gene: TRBJ2-1; d_gene: TRBD1; v_gene: TRBV19; abundance: .
CDR3nt: TGTGCCAGCAGCCTAGCGGGAGCTGGGGAGACCCAGTACTTC; CDR3aa: CASSLAGAGETQYF; j_gene: TRBJ2-5; d_gene: TRBD2; v_gene: TRBV5-6; abundance: .
CDR3nt: TGTGCCAGCAGCTTAGTTGGGGATGTAAACACCATATATTTT; CDR3aa: CASSLVGDVNTIYF; j_gene: TRBJ1-3; d_gene: .; v_gene: TRBV11-2; abundance: .
CDR3nt: TGCGCCAGCAATGGACAGGGGGCCCAGCCCCAGCATTTT; CDR3aa: CASNGQGAQPQHF; j_gene: TRBJ1-5; d_gene: TRBD1; v_gene: TRBV10-2; abundance: .
CDR3nt: TGTGCCTGGAGTCGGGTAGATTGGGCAGTAGGTTCACCCCTCCACTTT; CDR3aa: CAWSRVDWAVGSPLHF; j_gene: TRBJ1-6; d_gene: .; v_gene: TRBV30; abundance: .
CDR3nt: TGTGCCAGCAGTTTACCAGGCACAGATACGCAGTATTTT; CDR3aa: CASSLPGTDTQYF; j_gene: TRBJ2-3; d_gene: .; v_gene: TRBV6-5; abundance: .
CDR3nt: TGTGCCAGCCCAGACAGGGGGCAGGGCTATGGCTACACCTTC; CDR3aa: CASPDRGQGYGYTF; j_gene: TRBJ1-2; d_gene: TRBD1; v_gene: TRBV2; abundance: few
CDR3nt: TGCGCCAGCAGCTTGGGCGGGACTGGAAACACCATATATTTT; CDR3aa: CASSLGGTGNTIYF; j_gene: TRBJ1-3; d_gene: .; v_gene: TRBV5-1; abundance: .
CDR3nt: TGTGCCTGGAGTGTCTCGCAGTCGGGAGGCTACACCTTC; CDR3aa: CAWSVSQSGGYTF; j_gene: TRBJ1-2; d_gene: .; v_gene: TRBV30; abundance: .
CDR3nt: TGCAGCGTTGGGAGCGAGAGGGAGTACGAGCAGTACTTC; CDR3aa: CSVGSEREYEQYF; j_gene: TRBJ2-7; d_gene: .; v_gene: TRBV29-1; abundance: .
CDR3nt: TGCGCCAGCAGCTTGGAGACTAGGGGCTACGAGCAGTACTTC; CDR3aa: CASSLETRGYEQYF; j_gene: TRBJ2-7; d_gene: .; v_gene: TRBV5-1; abundance: .
CDR3nt: TGCGCCAGCAGCCAAGATCCCCGGGTCGGTGAGCAGTTCTTC; CDR3aa: CASSQDPRVGEQFF; j_gene: TRBJ2-1; d_gene: .; v_gene: TRBV4-1; abundance: .
CDR3nt: TGTGCCAGCCTCTCAGGGGCAGGTTCACCCCTCCACTTT; CDR3aa: CASLSGAGSPLHF; j_gene: TRBJ1-6; d_gene: .; v_gene: TRBV28; abundance: few